This T cell receptor beta chain emerged from a study of T cells in Graves' hyperthyroidism and ophthalmopathy. CDR1 and CDR2 (germline): SGHVS, FQNEAQ. CDR3 length: 13 residues. Comment on this clonotype: Being one base from a much bigger clone, this may be a read error.

Amplification of TCR beta CDR3 regions used RNA as the template. Using the HTBI primer set, a first-round RT-PCR was run on the TCR CDR3. TCRdb fed the multiplex PCR reads into MiXCR, producing one record per CDR3 protein. Of around 500,000 distinct CDR3 sequences listed, 16% are singletons. Sample: blood. This chain joins TRBV7-8 and TRBJ1-4; unclear D gene. The TCR originated in a woman aged 25 to 39 with Graves' ophthalmopathy. CDR3 bases: TGTGCCAGCAGCTTAGGGGCAGATGAAGAACTGTTTTTT. This encodes CASSLGADEELFF.